This T cell receptor (beta chain) was sequenced in a study of T cell responses to AZD1222 COVID-19 vaccine. Assay: immunoSEQ multiplex PCR; the TCRdb copy retains only in-frame clones and omits some. Of under 95,000 clones in the sample, roughly 89% were seen once. Whole-study findings and limits: White British ancestry dominated among donors, who included more females, and clonal diversity was possibly underestimated. The number of AZD1222 recipients seropositive at baseline was only five to seven. Researchers took repertoire samples only after the peak T cell response had come. Spike-wide vaccine-associated CD4 TCRs dominated at 160-218 and 743-854.

For this clone: Its antigen is not identified.

Germline V gene sequence: CDR1 SGHNT, CDR2 YYREEE (reference sequence). CDR3 length: 16 residues. V lost 4 bases and J lost 4, with 20 bases in between. The chain is built from TRBV5-4 and TRBJ2-5; a possible D gene is TRBD2 (7 bases). The TCR sequence derives from an adult in good health. Here the sequenced sample was peripheral blood, taken on day 0 of AZD1222 vaccination. DNA of the CDR3: TGTGCCAGCAGCCTCCCCCTAGGGGGGGAGAGAGAGACCCAGTACTTC. Protein sequence: CASSLPLGGERETQYF.